The rows below give T cell receptor beta chains drawn from one sample of a study of shared clonotypes between healthy human individuals. Some clones are missing from TCRdb's copy, which holds only in-frame ones; the method was immunoSEQ multiplex PCR. This table has a few million clones, 90% to 95% appearing once. Sequencing input: naive CD4+ T cells sorted from blood. These receptors were taken from a man aged 18 to 29 in good health. The CDR3 runs from the conserved cysteine through the conserved F or W. The D gene is left open where the match is weak. Rows give clone size only sometimes, using once, few, many, or a class for an expanded clone.

cdr3_nt: TGTGCCAGCAGCTTAGAAGGGAGCTCCTACAATGAGCAGTTCTTC
cdr3_aa: CASSLEGSSYNEQFF
d_call: NA
j_call: TRBJ2-1
v_call: TRBV7-9
clone_size: NA

cdr3_nt: TGCGCCAGCAGCCAAGATCGAGGGCGGCAGGGAGGATCACCCCTCCACTTT
cdr3_aa: CASSQDRGRQGGSPLHF
d_call: NA
j_call: TRBJ1-6
v_call: TRBV4-1
clone_size: NA

cdr3_nt: TGTGCCACCAGCGTTACAGGGTTCACTGAAGCTTTCTTT
cdr3_aa: CATSVTGFTEAFF
d_call: NA
j_call: TRBJ1-1
v_call: TRBV15
clone_size: NA

cdr3_nt: TGTGCCAGCAGGTCGACTAGCGGAGTTTACAATGAGCAGTTCTTC
cdr3_aa: CASRSTSGVYNEQFF
d_call: TRBD2
j_call: TRBJ2-1
v_call: TRBV2
clone_size: NA

cdr3_nt: TGCAGCGTCGGGACTAGCGGGGGAACCGGGGAGCTGTTTTTT
cdr3_aa: CSVGTSGGTGELFF
d_call: TRBD2
j_call: TRBJ2-2
v_call: TRBV29-1
clone_size: few

cdr3_nt: TGTGCCAGCAGTTCCGCACGGAACCTCCGAACCGGGGAGCTGTTTTTT
cdr3_aa: CASSSARNLRTGELFF
d_call: NA
j_call: TRBJ2-2
v_call: TRBV6-5
clone_size: NA

cdr3_nt: TGTGCCAGCAGCCCACAAAGCGGACTCGAATACGAGCAGTACTTC
cdr3_aa: CASSPQSGLEYEQYF
d_call: NA
j_call: TRBJ2-7
v_call: TRBV7-2
clone_size: NA

cdr3_nt: TGCAGCGTAGAACAGGGATCCTACGAGCAGTACTTC
cdr3_aa: CSVEQGSYEQYF
d_call: NA
j_call: TRBJ2-7
v_call: TRBV29-1
clone_size: NA

cdr3_nt: TGTGCCAGCAAATCAGGGTTTATTACTAATGAAAAACTGTTTTTT
cdr3_aa: CASKSGFITNEKLFF
d_call: NA
j_call: TRBJ1-4
v_call: TRBV6-1
clone_size: NA

cdr3_nt: TGTGCCATCAGTGAGTCGCCGGGGACTAACTATGGCTACACCTTC
cdr3_aa: CAISESPGTNYGYTF
d_call: NA
j_call: TRBJ1-2
v_call: TRBV10-3
clone_size: once

cdr3_nt: TGTGCCAGCAGTTACTCGTCCGGGGCCAAAAACATTCAGTACTTC
cdr3_aa: CASSYSSGAKNIQYF
d_call: NA
j_call: TRBJ2-4
v_call: TRBV6-5
clone_size: NA

cdr3_nt: TGTGCCAGCAGAACACAGGAGGGGTCCTACAATGAGCAGTTCTTC
cdr3_aa: CASRTQEGSYNEQFF
d_call: NA
j_call: TRBJ2-1
v_call: TRBV11-2
clone_size: NA

cdr3_nt: TGCGCCAGCAGCCGGGACACCACAGAGACCCAGTACTTC
cdr3_aa: CASSRDTTETQYF
d_call: NA
j_call: TRBJ2-5
v_call: TRBV4-1
clone_size: once

cdr3_nt: TGTGCCAGCCGCTTGGAGGTTGGTCCGGCAGATACGCAGTATTTT
cdr3_aa: CASRLEVGPADTQYF
d_call: NA
j_call: TRBJ2-3
v_call: TRBV6-6
clone_size: NA

cdr3_nt: TGTGCCAGCAGTGTCGGAGCCTACGAGCAGTACTTC
cdr3_aa: CASSVGAYEQYF
d_call: NA
j_call: TRBJ2-7
v_call: TRBV6-4
clone_size: NA

cdr3_nt: TGTGCCATCAGTGAGTATGGGCAGGAAAACACTGAAGCTTTCTTT
cdr3_aa: CAISEYGQENTEAFF
d_call: NA
j_call: TRBJ1-1
v_call: TRBV10-3
clone_size: NA

cdr3_nt: TGCGCCAGCAGCCCGGCGGGGACTAGTTCACCCCTCCACTTT
cdr3_aa: CASSPAGTSSPLHF
d_call: NA
j_call: TRBJ1-6
v_call: TRBV5-1
clone_size: NA

cdr3_nt: TGTGCTAGCAGCCGCCTTGGGCGGGGGCGACAAGAGACCCAGTACTTC
cdr3_aa: CASSRLGRGRQETQYF
d_call: NA
j_call: TRBJ2-5
v_call: TRBV7-7
clone_size: NA

cdr3_nt: TGCGCCAGCAGCCAAGCCCGTCAAACAGGGGCCGGGGAGCTGTTTTTT
cdr3_aa: CASSQARQTGAGELFF
d_call: TRBD1
j_call: TRBJ2-2
v_call: TRBV4-3
clone_size: NA

cdr3_nt: TGTGCCAGCAGTTCGTCCCAGGGTTCAAACACCATATATTTT
cdr3_aa: CASSSSQGSNTIYF
d_call: NA
j_call: TRBJ1-3
v_call: TRBV27
clone_size: NA

cdr3_nt: TGTGCCAGCAGCCCACTTCTAGCGGGAGGGACGGAGACCCAGTACTTC
cdr3_aa: CASSPLLAGGTETQYF
d_call: TRBD2
j_call: TRBJ2-5
v_call: TRBV7-2
clone_size: NA

cdr3_nt: TGCGCCAGCAGCTCCGGGACTAGCGCCGGGGAGCTGTTTTTT
cdr3_aa: CASSSGTSAGELFF
d_call: TRBD2
j_call: TRBJ2-2
v_call: TRBV5-1
clone_size: NA

cdr3_nt: TGTGCCATCAGCACGGACAGGAACACTGAAGCTTTCTTT
cdr3_aa: CAISTDRNTEAFF
d_call: NA
j_call: TRBJ1-1
v_call: TRBV10-3
clone_size: NA

cdr3_nt: TGTGCCAGTAGTCTGTACCGCTTTATGGCGGGAGAGGGCTACAATGAGCAGTTCTTC
cdr3_aa: CASSLYRFMAGEGYNEQFF
d_call: TRBD2
j_call: TRBJ2-1
v_call: TRBV19
clone_size: NA

cdr3_nt: TGTGCCAGCAGCCCCTCTTTGCAGCGGGGTGTATACGAGCAGTACTTC
cdr3_aa: CASSPSLQRGVYEQYF
d_call: TRBD2
j_call: TRBJ2-7
v_call: TRBV7-2
clone_size: NA

cdr3_nt: TGTGCCAGCAGTCTTAACCCCCTTACCTACGAGCAGTACTTC
cdr3_aa: CASSLNPLTYEQYF
d_call: NA
j_call: TRBJ2-7
v_call: TRBV6-6
clone_size: NA

cdr3_nt: TGTGCCAGCAGTGCCACTAGCGCCGAGACCTACGAGCAGTACTTC
cdr3_aa: CASSATSAETYEQYF
d_call: TRBD2
j_call: TRBJ2-7
v_call: TRBV6-6
clone_size: NA

cdr3_nt: TGTGCCAGCAGTGAAATAGGCTCCTATAATTCACCCCTCCACTTT
cdr3_aa: CASSEIGSYNSPLHF
d_call: NA
j_call: TRBJ1-6
v_call: TRBV2
clone_size: NA

cdr3_nt: TGTGCCAGCAGTTCTCGGGGGGTAGGCACAGATACGCAGTATTTT
cdr3_aa: CASSSRGVGTDTQYF
d_call: TRBD2
j_call: TRBJ2-3
v_call: TRBV28
clone_size: NA

cdr3_nt: TGTGCCAGAACCTCCAGGACAGGGGGGATGAACACTGAAGCTTTCTTT
cdr3_aa: CARTSRTGGMNTEAFF
d_call: TRBD1
j_call: TRBJ1-1
v_call: TRBV6-4
clone_size: NA

cdr3_nt: TGCGCCAGCAGCTTGGCCCCGGGACTAGCGGGAGGCCAAGAGACCCAGTACTTC
cdr3_aa: CASSLAPGLAGGQETQYF
d_call: TRBD2
j_call: TRBJ2-5
v_call: TRBV5-1
clone_size: NA